The 5 T cell receptor beta chains in this list originate from one sample, sequenced in a study of blood T cell repertoires in COVID-19 (dated by TCRdb to the early 2020s). Library construction relied on the immunoSEQ multiplex PCR assay. The immuneACCESS repertoire file appears here via TCRdb, limited to in-frame rearrangements. These files lack a portion of the clones; in checked studies, under half of the deficit traces to unresolved V genes, and the cause of the others is not known. The sample data list about 50,000 clones, and more than 75% of these were observed just once. 5.9% of the sample belongs to the ten largest clones. The sequencing input was peripheral blood. The receptors stem from a woman aged 60-75 years with acute or convalescent COVID-19.

The V and J genes are TRBV2 and TRBJ2-5; no clear D. V was shortened by 3 bases and J by 2 bases, with 16 bases between the two germline ends. Germline V gene sequence: CDR1 SNHLY, CDR2 FYNNEI. The CDR3 length is 16 residues. Written as DNA, the CDR3 is TGTGCCAGCAGTGATATCTCATTCGGAGTACAAGAGACCCAGTACTTC. Encoded protein: CASSDISFGVQETQYF.

The gene calls are TRBV5-1 and TRBJ2-3, with 8 positions matching TRBD1. Germline values: CDR1 SGHRS, CDR2 YFSETQ. The CDR3 is 15 residues long. J gave up 4 bases and V 4 bases, and 8 bases lay outside the gene matches. CDR3 amino acids: CASSTTDRAPDTQYF. CDR3 sequence (DNA): TGCGCCAGCAGCACCACGGACAGGGCCCCAGATACGCAGTATTTT.

This chain joins TRBV6-2 or TRBV6-3 and TRBJ1-5; the D is unclear. Per germline, CDR1 MNHEY and CDR2 SVGEGT. Trimming stripped 2 bases from V and 8 bases from J, with 13 bases between. The CDR3 has 14 residues. This chain's CDR3 is CASSYRDSREPQHF. For the CDR3, the DNA is TGTGCCAGCAGTTACCGAGATTCGAGGGAGCCCCAGCATTTT.

The chain is built from TRBV14 and TRBJ2-7, with 8 bases aligning to TRBD1. V gave up 1 base and J gave up 2 bases; unmatched junction bases: 4. CDR1 SGHDN and CDR2 FVKESK come from the germline V gene. This CDR3 is 15 amino acids long. The CDR3 nucleotides are TGTGCCAGCAGCCAAGGATGGACAGGGCCCTACGAGCAGTACTTC. Its protein is CASSQGWTGPYEQYF.

The chain combines TRBV10-2 with TRBJ1-6; 7 nucleotides agree with TRBD1. Germline assignment: CDR1 WSHSY and CDR2 SAAADI. V dropped 0 bases and J dropped 7; count of bases not matched to a gene: 3. The CDR3 is made up of 15 amino acids. In nucleotides, the CDR3 is TGCGCCAGCAGTGAGTCGATGACAGGGAATTCACCCCTCCACTTT. The encoded protein is CASSESMTGNSPLHF.